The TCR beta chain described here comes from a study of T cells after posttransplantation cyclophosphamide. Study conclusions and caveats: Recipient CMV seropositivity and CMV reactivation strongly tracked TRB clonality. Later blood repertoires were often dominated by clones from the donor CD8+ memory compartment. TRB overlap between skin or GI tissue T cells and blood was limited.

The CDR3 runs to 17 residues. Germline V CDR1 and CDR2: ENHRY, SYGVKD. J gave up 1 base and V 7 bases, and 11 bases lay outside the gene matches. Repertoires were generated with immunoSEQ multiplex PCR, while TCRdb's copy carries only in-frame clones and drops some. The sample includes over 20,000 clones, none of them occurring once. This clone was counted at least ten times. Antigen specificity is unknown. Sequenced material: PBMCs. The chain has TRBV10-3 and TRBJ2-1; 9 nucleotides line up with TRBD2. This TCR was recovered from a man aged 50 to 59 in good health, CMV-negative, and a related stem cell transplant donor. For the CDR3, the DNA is TGTGCCATCACTCGGACTAGCGCAGAAGGTTCCTACAATGAGCAGTTCTTC. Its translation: CAITRTSAEGSYNEQFF.